This TCR beta chain was sequenced for a study of blood T cells in healthy people across ages. Findings of the study overall: Unknown CMV status may confound age-related changes in expanded clones. Diversity estimates drawn from one million T cells were deemed underestimates. Diversity was higher, and naive CD4+ cells more numerous, in long-lived donors than in aged donors.

A second PCR, run for roughly 7 to 11 cycles, used a sample-barcoded 5' primer plus a J-beta primer mix. TCRdb fed the 5' RACE reads into MiXCR, producing one record per CDR3 protein. The table has roughly 1,100,000 distinct CDR3 sequences, about 25% seen once. The CDR3 extends over 11 amino acids. Germline V lookup: CDR1 SGHAT, CDR2 FQNNGV. V lost 1 base and J 10 bases, leaving 5 bases between the germline ends. This clonotype was counted ten times or more. The antigen remains unidentified. The sample was also reused in another study, on T cells of mothers and their children. That paper states: Whether related or unrelated, pairs show similar shaping of TCR recombination output by thymic selection.

The chain combines TRBV11-2 with TRBJ2-1; no firm D call. The specimen was blood. This clonotype was sampled from a girl aged 2-15 years in good health. The CDR3 DNA is TGTGCCAGCAGCTTAGTACAGGAGCAGTTCTTC. Amino acid sequence: CASSLVQEQFF.